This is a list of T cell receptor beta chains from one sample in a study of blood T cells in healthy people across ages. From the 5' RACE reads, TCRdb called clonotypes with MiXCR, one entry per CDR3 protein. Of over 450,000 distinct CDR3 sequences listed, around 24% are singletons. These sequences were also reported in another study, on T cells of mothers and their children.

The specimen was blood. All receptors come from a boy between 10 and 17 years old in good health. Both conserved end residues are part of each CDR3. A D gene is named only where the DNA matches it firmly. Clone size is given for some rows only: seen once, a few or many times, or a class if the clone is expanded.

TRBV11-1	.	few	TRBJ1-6	CASRSTEGSSPLHF	TGTGCCAGCAGGTCGACAGAGGGCTCTTCACCCCTCCACTTT
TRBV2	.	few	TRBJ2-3	CASSEHDTQYF	TGTGCCAGCAGTGAGCATGATACGCAGTATTTT
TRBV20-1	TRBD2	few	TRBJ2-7	CSAETRLAGAGEQYF	TGCAGTGCTGAGACTAGACTAGCGGGGGCTGGCGAGCAGTACTTC
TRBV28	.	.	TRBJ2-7	CASASGPTYEQYF	TGCGCCAGCGCGAGCGGGCCCACCTACGAGCAGTACTTC
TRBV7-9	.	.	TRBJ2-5	CASSLDSPGLQETQYF	TGTGCCAGCAGCTTAGATTCGCCTGGCCTTCAAGAGACCCAGTACTTC
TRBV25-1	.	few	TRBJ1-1	CASSGGRQHTEAFF	TGTGCCAGCAGTGGCGGGAGGCAGCACACTGAAGCTTTCTTT
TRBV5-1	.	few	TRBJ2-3	CASSNVPGGGLQTDTQYF	TGCGCCAGCAGCAACGTACCGGGAGGGGGCCTCCAAACAGATACGCAGTATTTT
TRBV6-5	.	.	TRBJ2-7	CASSYSQGYEQYF	TGTGCCAGCAGTTACTCACAGGGCTACGAGCAGTACTTC
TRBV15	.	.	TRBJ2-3	CATSPGTDTQYF	TGTGCCACCAGCCCAGGCACAGATACGCAGTATTTT
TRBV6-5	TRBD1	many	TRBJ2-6	CASSYVQGAGGANVLTF	TGTGCCAGCAGTTACGTCCAGGGGGCAGGTGGGGCCAACGTCCTGACTTTC